These 5 T cell receptor beta chains share one sample of origin, sequenced in a study of tumor-infiltrating lymphocytes in primary liver carcinoma. Co-extraction of both nucleic acids (RNA and DNA) used about 20-34 mg of unsorted bulk tissue. TCR beta cDNA was made from around 460 ng total RNA with a constant-region primer. Three-round nested multiplex PCR performed with slightly modified ARM-PCR produced the TCR beta libraries. Use of TRBV1-TRBV30 forward primers with a C-beta reverse primer characterized the first two PCR rounds, which lasted about 10 cycles each. TCRdb redid the calling of the multiplex PCR reads with MiXCR, one entry per CDR3 protein. Altogether some 46,000 distinct CDR3 sequences are present, roughly 75% being singletons, with the ten largest covering around two fifths. The sample taken for sequencing was tumor-adjacent normal liver tissue. The receptors stem from a woman aged 30 to 39 with primary liver carcinoma and hepatitis B virus infection.

J is TRBJ1-5 and V is TRBV29-1; unclear D gene. V shed 6 bases and J shed 5 bases, with 14 bases lying between them. Per the germline V gene, CDR1 is SQVTM and CDR2 is ANQGSEA. CDR3 length: 13 residues. The CDR3, as DNA: TGCAGCGTCGCTCAAGATACCGATCAGCCCCAGCATTTT. It specifies CSVAQDTDQPQHF.

This clonotype was recorded many times. The gene calls are TRBV6-6 and TRBJ2-5; D gene unclear. CDR3 length: 14 residues. Trimming cost V 0 bases and J 5 bases, with 10 bases left between them. The V gene's germline CDR1 is MNHNY and CDR2 SVGAGI (reference sequence). CDR3 protein: CASSYSIGWETQYF. DNA for the CDR3: TGTGCCAGCAGTTACTCGATAGGATGGGAGACCCAGTACTTC.

Ten or more counts support this clonotype. V and J are TRBV6-1 and TRBJ2-1; tentatively, D is TRBD1 (5 bases). Trimming left V 3 bases short and J 3 bases short, with 9 bases between. CDR3 size: 14 residues. Germline V CDR1 and CDR2: MNHNS, SASEGT. CDR3 DNA: TGTGCCAGCAGTGATGTTCAGGGCTACAATGAGCAGTTCTTC. This codes for CASSDVQGYNEQFF.

V is TRBV6-6 and J is TRBJ2-5; D is possibly TRBD2 (6 bases). Germline-derived CDR1 and CDR2 are MNHNY and SVGAGI (reference sequence). V lost 2 bases to trimming and J lost 11 bases, with 18 bases between them. The CDR3 covers 14 residues. CDR3 residues: CASSYGGSQEIQYF. The CDR3 DNA follows: TGTGCCAGCAGTTACGGGGGGTCACAAGAGATTCAGTACTTC.

To note about this clonotype: Because it lacks the conserved phenylalanine or tryptophan at the end, this CDR3 is likely a read error. V usage is TRBV6-5 and J usage is TRBJ1-4, with D possibly being TRBD1 (5 bases). The germline CDR1 and CDR2 sequences are MNHEY and SVGAGI. The CDR3 has 14 residues. The CDR3 nucleotides read TGTGCAAGCAGGGACCTTGCAACTAATGAAAAACTGTTTTAT. It encodes CASRDLATNEKLFY.